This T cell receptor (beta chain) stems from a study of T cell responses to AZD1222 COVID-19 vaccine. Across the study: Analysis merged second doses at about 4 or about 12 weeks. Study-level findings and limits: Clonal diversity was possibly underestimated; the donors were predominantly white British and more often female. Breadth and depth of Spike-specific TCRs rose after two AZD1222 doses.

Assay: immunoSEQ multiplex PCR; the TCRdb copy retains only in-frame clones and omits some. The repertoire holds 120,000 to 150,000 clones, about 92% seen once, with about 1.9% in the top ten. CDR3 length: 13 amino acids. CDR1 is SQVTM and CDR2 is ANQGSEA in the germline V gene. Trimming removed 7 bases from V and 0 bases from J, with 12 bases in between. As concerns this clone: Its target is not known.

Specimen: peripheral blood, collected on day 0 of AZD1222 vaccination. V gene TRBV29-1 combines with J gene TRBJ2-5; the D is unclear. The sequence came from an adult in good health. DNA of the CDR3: TGCAGCGCCCGGACGGCGTACCAAGAGACCCAGTACTTC. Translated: CSARTAYQETQYF.